What follows are 20 T cell receptor beta chains derived from one specimen sequenced in a study of beta chain features in type 1 diabetes. These TCRs' antigens remain unknown. Investigators reverse transcribed all isolated RNA, so they sequenced expressed TCRB transcripts. Produced via immunoSEQ multiplex PCR; TCRdb's table is partial and in-frame only. The table shows hundreds of thousands of clones, with 15% occurring only once. Study results and caveats: TCRB CDR3 length was moderately but significantly reduced in all four CD4+ subsets of Type 1 diabetes patients.

The sequencing sample was made of naive CD4+ T cells from blood. The receptors stem from a man aged 18 to 30 with type 1 diabetes.

This clone occurred a few times. This chain joins TRBV19 and TRBJ1-2, with TRBD1 matching over 7 bases. The CDR3 loop spans 14 amino acids. Germline loops: CDR1 LNHDA, CDR2 SQIVND (reference sequence). V was pared by 7 bases and J by 2 bases, with 7 bases of the junction left unmatched. The CDR3 DNA is TGTGCCAGTACCACGACAGGGTCCAACTATGGCTACACCTTC. It translates to CASTTTGSNYGYTF. Using reference TRBV19 and TRBJ1-2 for the parts outside the CDR3, the full variable domain is DGGITQSPKYLFRKEGQNVTLSCEQNLNHDAMYWYRQDPGQGLRLIYYSQIVNDFQKGDIAEGYSVSREKKESFPLTVTSAQKNPTAFYLCASTTTGSNYGYTFGSGTRLTVV.

The V call is TRBV6-6, the J call TRBJ2-3; TRBD2 matches 10 bases. The CDR3 length is 15 residues. With V trimmed by 4 bases and J by 2 bases, 3 bases remained unmatched. Germline CDR1 reads MNHNY; CDR2 reads SVGAGI (reference sequence). CDR3 protein: CASSSGLAVTDTQYF. In nucleotides, the CDR3 is TGTGCCAGCAGTTCCGGACTAGCGGTCACAGATACGCAGTATTTT.

The CDR3 DNA is TGTGCCAGCAGACCCCTCCGGGACAGGGGGACTGAAGCTTTCTTT. Translated, it gives CASRPLRDRGTEAFF. The chain has TRBV27 and TRBJ1-1; the match to TRBD1 covers 11 bases. The trim removed 6 bases at V and 5 bases at J, leaving 8 bases unmatched. CDR1 and CDR2 (germline): MNHEY, SMNVEV (reference sequence). The CDR3 covers 15 residues.

The gene calls are TRBV29-1 and TRBJ2-7; D unclear. Germline values: CDR1 SQVTM, CDR2 ANQGSEA. The CDR3 sequence is 13 residues long. V lost 4 bases and J lost 2, with 12 bases in between. CDR3 nucleotide sequence: TGCAGCGTTGTTTCAGTGACAACCTACGAGCAGTACTTC. It yields the protein CSVVSVTTYEQYF.

CDR3 loop: CASSSSRGRVETQYF. The CDR3 bases are TGTGCCAGCAGCTCCTCCAGGGGGCGCGTGGAGACCCAGTACTTC. The chain combines TRBV5-4 with TRBJ2-5, with 8 bases identical to TRBD1. The CDR3 has 15 residues. Germline trimming cut 3 bases from V and 5 bases from J; bases unmatched to any gene: 9. The V gene's germline CDR1 is SGHNT and CDR2 YYREEE (reference sequence).

Only a few counts were recorded for this clone. This chain uses TRBV5-6 with TRBJ1-2; no clear D gene. Deletions cut 4 bases from V and 0 bases from J, with 10 bases between. This CDR3 spans 14 amino acids. Germline loops: CDR1 SGHDT, CDR2 YYEEEE. CDR3 loop: CASSRISPNYGYTF. CDR3 nucleotides: TGTGCCAGCAGCCGTATTAGCCCTAACTATGGCTACACCTTC.

The sample holds a few counts of this clone. V and J are TRBV29-1 and TRBJ2-1, with TRBD1 matching 11 bases. CDR1 is SQVTM, CDR2 ANQGSEA, per germline. Trimming at V came to 4 bases and at J to 8 bases, leaving 7 bases not matched to a gene. The CDR3 consists of 14 residues. The CDR3, as DNA: TGCAGCGTTGCCCGGGACAGGGGGACGCATGAGCAGTTCTTC. It specifies CSVARDRGTHEQFF.

This clone was detected a few times. This rearrangement joins TRBV4-3 to TRBJ2-3, with 10 bases matching TRBD2. Losses at the gene ends were 3 bases for V and 7 bases for J; bases not matched to a gene: 10. Germline-derived CDR1 and CDR2 are LGHNA and YSLEER. This CDR3 contains 16 residues. CDR3 DNA sequence: TGCGCCAGCAGCCACCCGCCGGGACTAGCGCTATATACGCAGTATTTT. This translates into CASSHPPGLALYTQYF.

This clone was observed a handful of times. The gene calls are TRBV9 and TRBJ2-3; D is perhaps TRBD1 (5 bases). This CDR3 region has 14 residues. The germline gives CDR1 SGDLS, CDR2 YYNGEE. The V gene lost 4 bases and the J gene lost 5 bases, with 14 bases spanning the gap. CDR3 nucleotides: TGTGCCAGCAGCCCCCGGCATCAGGGAGATACGCAGTATTTT. Protein sequence: CASSPRHQGDTQYF.

This clone was seen many times. The J gene is TRBJ2-7, the V gene TRBV29-1, with 8 bases lining up with TRBD2. Germline V gene data show CDR1 as SQVTM and CDR2 as ANQGSEA. This CDR3 spans 11 amino acids. V lost 7 bases to trimming and J lost 3 bases; unmatched junction nucleotides: 2. The CDR3 loop is CSAGTSYEQYF. CDR3 bases: TGCAGCGCCGGGACTAGCTACGAGCAGTACTTC.

This chain uses TRBV30 with TRBJ1-2; D gene unclear. The CDR3 has 10 amino acids. Trimming cost V 3 bases and J 8 bases, with 7 bases left between them. Germline values: CDR1 GTSNPN, CDR2 SVGIG (reference sequence). Written as DNA, the CDR3 is TGTGCCTGGAGGATGGGCGGCTACACCTTC. It encodes CAWRMGGYTF.

On this clone itself: Other nucleotide sequences from this sample produce the same CDR3. The chain is built from TRBV5-1 and TRBJ2-5; 7 nucleotides line up with TRBD2. Losses at the gene ends were 0 bases for V and 4 bases for J; bases not matched to a gene: 0. This CDR3 has 13 amino acids. CDR1 SGHRS and CDR2 YFSETQ come from the germline V gene. The chain's CDR3 is CASSLGGGETQYF. CDR3 sequence (DNA): TGCGCCAGCAGCTTGGGCGGGGGAGAGACCCAGTACTTC.

The V and J genes are TRBV28 and TRBJ2-1; D is ambiguous. The CDR3 spans 13 residues. Germline V gene data show CDR1 as MDHEN and CDR2 as SYDVKM. V dropped 9 bases and J dropped 0 bases, with 9 bases sitting between them. The CDR3 coding sequence is TGTGCCAGTCTAGGCTTCTCCTACAATGAGCAGTTCTTC. Its protein is CASLGFSYNEQFF.

V is TRBV28 and J is TRBJ2-2; TRBD2 matches at 12 bases. Trimming cost V 2 bases and J 4 bases; bases outside gene matches: 2. Germline V lookup: CDR1 MDHEN, CDR2 SYDVKM. CDR3 size: 16 residues. The CDR3 region is CASSLLAGGRTGELFF. The CDR3 bases are TGTGCCAGCAGTTTACTAGCGGGGGGGCGCACCGGGGAGCTGTTTTTT.

This chain joins TRBV5-1 and TRBJ2-3, with no clear D. Looked up from germline, CDR1 is SGHRS and CDR2 is YFSETQ. V was shortened by 0 bases and J by 4 bases, with 6 bases between the two germline ends. This CDR3 is 13 amino acids long. Written as DNA, the CDR3 is TGCGCCAGCAGCTTGGTTGTATCAGATACGCAGTATTTT. This gives the protein CASSLVVSDTQYF.

This clone was seen more than once but under ten times. CDR3 protein: CASNRDRDFVGYGYTF. The CDR3 DNA is TGTGCCAGTAACCGGGACAGGGATTTCGTGGGCTATGGCTACACCTTC. The chain uses TRBV5-4 and TRBJ1-2; TRBD1 aligns across 9 bases. Germline loops: CDR1 SGHNT, CDR2 YYREEE (reference sequence). CDR3 length equals 16 residues. V dropped 8 bases and J dropped 4; count of bases not matched to a gene: 15.

This clone was counted a few times. The rearrangement uses TRBV4-1 and TRBJ2-1; no clear D gene. Germline CDR1 MGHRA, CDR2 YSYEKL. The germline V and J ends were trimmed by 0 bases and 10 bases, with 13 bases remaining between them. This CDR3 region has 14 residues. The CDR3 spells CASSQEERSREQFF. As DNA, the CDR3 is TGCGCCAGCAGCCAAGAGGAGCGATCCCGCGAGCAGTTCTTC.

This rearrangement joins TRBV6-1 to TRBJ2-7, with D maybe TRBD1 (6 bases). The CDR3 length is 17 residues. V shed 3 bases and J shed 5 bases, with 23 bases lying between them. Per germline, CDR1 MNHNS and CDR2 SASEGT. The DNA for the CDR3 is TGTGCCAGCAGTGAGTCCCTAAACAGGGTGGACCGTAACGAGCAGTACTTC. Its protein is CASSESLNRVDRNEQYF.

The J gene is TRBJ1-1, the V gene TRBV28; 9 positions match TRBD1. This CDR3 contains 15 residues. J was trimmed by 3 bases and V by 4 bases; bases with no gene match: 6. The germline V gene encodes CDR1 MDHEN and CDR2 SYDVKM. CDR3 loop: CASSSGDRADTEAFF. The CDR3, as DNA: TGTGCCAGCAGTTCAGGGGACAGGGCGGACACTGAAGCTTTCTTT.

The chain couples TRBV5-6 to TRBJ2-1; 9 bases are a match to TRBD2. CDR1 and CDR2 from the germline V gene are SGHDT and YYEEEE. The CDR3 contains 15 residues. V trimming: 4 bases; J trimming: 2 bases; junction bases outside the gene matches: 4. The CDR3 here is CASSRSGGAYNEQFF. For the CDR3, the DNA is TGTGCCAGCAGCCGTAGCGGGGGCGCCTACAATGAGCAGTTCTTC.